This T cell receptor (beta chain) was found in a study of neoadjuvant nivolumab and ipilimumab in lung cancer (dated by TCRdb to 2020 to 2021). With regard to the full study: In the NEOSTAR trial, nivolumab was administered intravenously at 3 mg/kg on days 1, 15 and 29, and the combination arm also received ipilimumab 1 mg/kg on day 1 only. Of the roughly 45 patients with operable NSCLC treated in the trial, approximately 23 were randomized to nivolumab monotherapy and around 20 to nivolumab plus ipilimumab. Matched pretherapy and resected tumor pairs were analyzed for seven patients, of whom four received nivolumab and three received nivolumab plus ipilimumab. The study compared TCR repertoires in pretherapy (baseline) peripheral blood with TCR repertoires in tumors resected at surgery after neoadjuvant immune checkpoint blockade. The primary trial endpoint was the major pathologic response (MPR) rate in the intention-to-treat population in each study arm. Overall results and qualifications from the work: No significant correlation was found between TCR clonality and pathologic tumor regression, and only one major-pathologic-response sample was available for the clonality analysis. TCR sequencing was performed in a small number of samples. A positive correlation was observed between pretherapy blood TCR richness and richness in tumors resected after neoadjuvant therapy (Spearman R = 0.82). From pretherapy to surgery, increases in tumor T-cell richness and clonality were observed in three of three dual-therapy tumors but in only two of four nivolumab-treated tumors. Greater TCR richness and clonality were observed in resected tumors than in tumor-adjacent uninvolved lung, and increases were observed in more dual-therapy-treated tumors.

Concerning this clone: The antigen it binds to is not known. Base qualities were left out, and no much larger clone turns up one base away.

As encoded in the germline V gene, CDR1 is WSHSY while CDR2 is SAAADI. The CDR3 runs 13 residues from the cysteine to the phenylalanine. Only the CDR3 DNA is retained, 39 bases long and in frame from the first base. Trimming at the junction amounts to 7 bases on V and 0 bases on J, and the germline ends lie 7 bases apart. Receptors were amplified or captured by the immunoSEQ multiplex PCR assay. The authors' pipeline ran thus. Richness and clonality were used to summarize the repertoires, and clones that significantly expanded or contracted between pre- and post-therapy samples were identified. The immuneACCESS repertoire file appears here via TCRdb, limited to in-frame rearrangements. These files lack a portion of the clones; in checked studies, under half of the deficit traces to unresolved V genes, and the cause of the others is not known. V, J and clone size derive from that table, while D and trimming were established from the DNA sequence. The sample table records approximately 4,900 clones; 91% of these occur just once. Approximately 3.1% of the sample rests with the top ten.

Reading the label with the study, this specimen's time point is: at surgical resection after neoadjuvant nivolumab +/- ipilimumab. The samples were taken from NEOSTAR, a phase 2 randomized trial in operable NSCLC that tested neoadjuvant nivolumab or nivolumab plus ipilimumab, followed by surgery. The receptor's source is an adult with non-small cell lung cancer. Some clones in this sample may be carry-over from other donors' samples. The material sequenced was blood, taken after neoadjuvant nivolumab, alone or with ipilimumab, at or shortly before surgery. This chain is built from TRBV10-2 and TRBJ2-1; the D gene cannot be named for sure. DNA sequence: TGCGCCAGCACTGGAATCTCCTACAATGAGCAGTTCTTC. It translates as CASTGISYNEQFF.